The source of this T cell receptor (beta chain) is a study of CD8 T cells in ankylosing spondylitis. Study-wide points: Disease-associated clonotypes exhibited CD8+ identity and were relatively infrequent in peripheral blood. One TCR beta motif, made up of roughly 8 highly homologous variants, appeared characteristic of ankylosing spondylitis blood.

With molecular barcodes, quantitative 5'-RACE was used to make the TCR beta libraries. TCRdb itself ran the 5' RACE reads through MiXCR, one entry per CDR3 protein. The sample consists of roughly 440,000 distinct CDR3 sequences, roughly 17% of them appearing once. Remarks on this clonotype: As yet, its antigen is unknown.

Trimming removed 0 bases at V and 0 bases at J, with 11 bases between. CDR3 length equals 15 residues. Germline V gene lookup returns CDR1 GTSNPN and CDR2 SVGIG (reference sequence). The chain recombines TRBV30 with TRBJ1-1; D unresolved. The sequence was obtained from a male donor with ankylosing spondylitis. Sample: blood, either unsorted or a sorted T cell fraction (not recorded which). In nucleotides, the CDR3 is TGTGCCTGGAGTGTACGGGTAAAGATGAACACTGAAGCTTTCTTT. Protein sequence: CAWSVRVKMNTEAFF.